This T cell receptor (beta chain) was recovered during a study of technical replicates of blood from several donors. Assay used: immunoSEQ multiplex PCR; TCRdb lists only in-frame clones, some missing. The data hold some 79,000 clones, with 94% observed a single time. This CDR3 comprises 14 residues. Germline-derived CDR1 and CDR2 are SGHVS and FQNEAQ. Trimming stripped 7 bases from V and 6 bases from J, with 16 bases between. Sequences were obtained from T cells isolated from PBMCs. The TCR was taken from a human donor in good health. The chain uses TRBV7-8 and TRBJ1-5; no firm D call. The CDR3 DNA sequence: TGTGCCAGCACCCCCGGGAGGACTCGTCAGCCCCAGCATTTT. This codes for CASTPGRTRQPQHF.